This entry describes one TCR beta chain. Its antigen is not identified. From germline, CDR1 is LGHNA and CDR2 YNFKEQ. The V and J ends lost 8 bases and 6 bases, in that order; junction bases with no gene match: 17. The CDR3 is 16 residues long. It was genomic DNA that served as the template for profiling TCR beta VDJ and CDR3. TCRdb redid the calling of the reads with MiXCR, one entry per CDR3 protein. The table has around 200,000 distinct CDR3 sequences, around half seen once; the top ten hold about 1.8%. Patients chosen for sequencing had shown CD8+CD57+ cell expansion by flow cytometry. This sample was taken from a study of CD8+CD57+ T cells in acquired aplastic anemia. Looking at the study overall: Sorted CD4+ and CD8+ cells gave a mean 3.2 ug DNA, range about 0.19 to 27.4 ug.

Study results and limitations: Patients shared under 30 CD8+ CDR3 sequences with controls.

This sequence was found in a human donor with aplastic anemia. Source material: sorted CD4+, CD8+, or CD8+CD57+ T cells (not recorded which) from PBMCs. The chain uses TRBV4-2 and TRBJ2-3; 7 bases map to TRBD1. CDR3 residues: CASSPVAGGSVDTQYF. For the CDR3, the DNA is TGTGCCAGCTCCCCCGTCGCAGGGGGATCTGTCGATACGCAGTATTTT.